The source of this T cell receptor (beta chain) is a study of identical twins. General observations from the study: Where out-of-frame alpha sequences were twin-shared, they showed excess low generation probability. Possibly, invariant MAIT and iNKT cells partly confounded zero-insertion analyses.

TCRdb reprocessed the 5' RACE reads via MiXCR and lists one record per CDR3 protein. Of around 280,000 distinct CDR3 sequences listed, more than 6.5% were seen once; the top ten hold around 2.1%. With regard to this clonotype: The antigen is undetermined.

V was shortened by 7 bases and J by 8 bases, with 16 bases between the two germline ends. CDR1 SGHKS and CDR2 YYEKEE come from the germline V gene (reference sequence). This CDR3 is built from 13 residues. These same data were also listed under a study on yellow fever vaccine responses in identical twins.

Sequencing was done on a sample of memory (CD45RO+) T cells sorted from blood. The clonotype was recovered from a woman under 30 in good health. This chain joins TRBV5-5 and TRBJ2-1, with a tentative D call TRBD2 (5 bases). The CDR3 region is CASPPGGVDEQFF. The CDR3, as DNA: TGTGCCAGCCCCCCTGGAGGAGTGGATGAGCAGTTCTTC.